What follows are 16 T cell receptor beta chains derived from one specimen sequenced in a study of cytomegalovirus exposure and HLA in healthy donors (dated 2017 in TCRdb). Libraries were constructed by the immunoSEQ multiplex PCR assay. The multiplex PCR relied on a mix of 60 forward primers for TCR Vbeta segments and 13 reverse primers for TCR Jbeta segments. Imported from immuneACCESS, the table was reduced by TCRdb to in-frame sequences with V and J called. These copies leave out some clones; in studies compared against another copy, an unresolved V gene accounts for under half, and the cause of the remainder is not known. The table for this sample lists around 120,000 clones; roughly 15% of them were counted only once. The ten top clones hold under 2.5% of the sample. The sample consisted of PBMCs. The receptor source for this set is a woman aged 18-35 years in good health and CMV-seronegative.

J is TRBJ2-5 and V is TRBV19, with TRBD1 identical over 8 bases. V was pared by 5 bases and J by 1 base, with 3 bases of the junction left unmatched. The length of the CDR3 is 14 residues. Germline V gene sequence: CDR1 LNHDA, CDR2 SQIVND (reference sequence). As DNA, the CDR3 is TGTGCCAGTAGTTCCACAGGGGGCCAAGAGACCCAGTACTTC. Protein sequence: CASSSTGGQETQYF.

This clone was counted only a few times. The chain combines TRBV7-7 with TRBJ2-5; 7 bases agree with TRBD2. The CDR3 loop spans 15 amino acids. Trimming at V came to 1 base and at J to 4 bases, leaving 6 bases not matched to a gene. CDR1 is SSHAT and CDR2 is FNYEAQ in the germline V gene (reference sequence). The CDR3 DNA sequence: TGTGCCAGCAGCTTAGGGCGACTAGCTCCAGAGACCCAGTACTTC. Translated, it gives CASSLGRLAPETQYF.

The genes are TRBV5-1 and TRBJ2-5; tentatively, D is TRBD1 (6 bases). In germline, CDR1 is SGHRS, CDR2 YFSETQ. Deletions cut 6 bases from V and 1 base from J, with 10 bases between. The length of the CDR3 is 13 residues. CDR3 sequence (DNA): TGCGCCAGCAAAGGACAGAGCCAAGAGACCCAGTACTTC. It codes for CASKGQSQETQYF. The full variable domain, with the rest looked up from reference TRBV5-1 and TRBJ2-5, is KAGVTQTPRYLIKTRGQQVTLSCSPISGHRSVSWYQQTPGQGLQFLFEYFSETQRNKGNFPGRFSGRQFSNSRSEMNVSTLELGDSALYLCASKGQSQETQYFGPGTRLLVL.

J is TRBJ1-1 and V is TRBV7-6; D gene uncertain. Germline V lookup: CDR1 SGHVS, CDR2 FNYEAQ. The CDR3 runs 14 residues. Trimming stripped 2 bases from V and 5 bases from J, with 12 bases between. The CDR3 region is CASSLWESSTEAFF. The CDR3 nucleotides read TGTGCCAGCAGCTTATGGGAGAGTTCAACTGAAGCTTTCTTT.

This clone has a handful of counts. This rearrangement joins TRBV5-4 to TRBJ2-1, with TRBD1 matching 7 bases. Germline-derived CDR1 and CDR2 are SGHNT and YYREEE (reference sequence). Trimming at V came to 4 bases and at J to 7 bases, leaving 5 bases not matched to a gene. The CDR3 length is 13 residues. As DNA, the CDR3 is TGTGCCAGCAGCCGCGACAGGGAGAATGAGCAGTTCTTC. This encodes CASSRDRENEQFF.

The chain employs TRBV6-1 and TRBJ1-1, with D maybe TRBD1 (6 bases). This CDR3 is 13 amino acids long. Germline V gene sequence: CDR1 MNHNS, CDR2 SASEGT. The V end was cut by 1 base, the J end by 10 bases, with 13 bases between. The CDR3 DNA is TGTGCCAGCAGTGAAGTAAGGGGGTTAGCAGCTTTCTTT. Translated, it gives CASSEVRGLAAFF.

This chain connects TRBV5-4 to TRBJ1-2; D is possibly TRBD1 (5 bases). The germline V gene has CDR1 SGHNT and CDR2 YYREEE (reference sequence). V was trimmed by 4 bases and J by 1 base, leaving 14 bases between them. CDR3 length equals 15 residues. This CDR3 is CASSTLGTFNYGYTF. CDR3 bases: TGTGCCAGCAGCACCCTAGGGACTTTTAACTATGGCTACACCTTC.

The V and J genes are TRBV28 and TRBJ2-1, with TRBD2 identical over 7 bases. Looked up from germline, CDR1 is MDHEN and CDR2 is SYDVKM. The CDR3 consists of 15 residues. Trimming took 5 bases from V and 11 from J; bases not matched to a gene: 15. The CDR3 nucleotides read TGTGCCAGCAGTCCCTTGGCGGGAGCGATTCGTAAGCAGTTCTTC. It codes for CASSPLAGAIRKQFF.

In this sample, this clone turned up a few times. The gene calls are TRBV5-1 and TRBJ1-1; D perhaps matches TRBD1 (5 bases). The V and J ends lost 0 bases and 7 bases respectively, with 10 bases between them. Germline assignment: CDR1 SGHRS and CDR2 YFSETQ. This CDR3 comprises 13 residues. This chain's CDR3 is CASSLARQSEAFF. The CDR3, as DNA: TGCGCCAGCAGCTTGGCACGACAGAGTGAAGCTTTCTTT.

This chain links TRBV2 with TRBJ2-1; 8 nucleotides align to TRBD1. Per germline, CDR1 SNHLY and CDR2 FYNNEI. The length of the CDR3 is 16 residues. Unmatched junction bases numbered 12, after V lost 6 bases and J lost 5 bases. The CDR3 DNA reads TGTGCCAGCAGGGTCGGGACAGGACTCGTCCACAATGAGCAGTTCTTC. As protein: CASRVGTGLVHNEQFF.

The chain has TRBV27 and TRBJ1-6; 8 nucleotides match TRBD1. Germline trimming cut 6 bases from V and 9 bases from J; bases unmatched to any gene: 7. This CDR3 region has 14 residues. CDR1 MNHEY and CDR2 SMNVEV come from the germline V gene (reference sequence). The CDR3 DNA reads as TGTGCCAGCAGCCCAACAGGGGGACGTTCACCCCTCCACTTT. Translation gives CASSPTGGRSPLHF.

The CDR3 reads CASSPNRGTNEKLFF. The CDR3 DNA reads TGTGCCAGCTCACCAAACAGGGGCACAAATGAAAAACTGTTTTTT. V and J are TRBV18 and TRBJ1-4; 7 nucleotides agree with TRBD1. The CDR3 is 15 residues long. Germline V lookup: CDR1 KGHSH, CDR2 LQKENI. V lost 2 bases, J lost 5 bases, and 5 bases stayed unmatched.

This clone was picked up a small number of times. The CDR3 sequence: CASSQLAYTEAFF. CDR3 DNA: TGTGCCAGCAGCCAATTAGCATACACTGAAGCTTTCTTT. The chain couples TRBV7-6 to TRBJ1-1; D uncertain. Trimming shortened V by 5 bases and J by 3 bases, and 10 bases separated the two germline ends. The V gene's germline CDR1 is SGHVS and CDR2 FNYEAQ. The CDR3 is 13 amino acids.

The chain combines TRBV20-1 with TRBJ2-7, with D perhaps matching TRBD2 (5 bases). Trimming cost V 4 bases and J 5 bases, with 9 bases left between them. This CDR3 has 11 residues. Germline V gene data show CDR1 as DFQATT and CDR2 as SNEGSKA (reference sequence). The chain's CDR3 is CSAILVDEQYF. CDR3 DNA: TGCAGTGCTATACTAGTCGACGAGCAGTACTTC.

This clone showed up just a few times. The chain carries TRBV19 and TRBJ2-1; 7 bases are a match to TRBD2. Germline assignment: CDR1 LNHDA and CDR2 SQIVND (reference sequence). The CDR3 is 14 residues long. V shed 3 bases and J 4 bases; nucleotides not matched to a gene: 3. In DNA form, the CDR3 reads TGTGCCAGTAGTATTGCTAGCGGTTACAATGAGCAGTTCTTC. It codes for CASSIASGYNEQFF.

This clone was picked up a small number of times. The chain is built from TRBV30 and TRBJ2-7; 10 bases fit TRBD2. The V segment lost 3 bases and the J segment 1 base; nucleotides outside the gene matches: 12. The germline V gene has CDR1 GTSNPN and CDR2 SVGIG (reference sequence). The CDR3 runs to 17 residues. CDR3 loop: CAWSEGPLAGVSYEQYF. The CDR3, as DNA: TGTGCCTGGAGCGAAGGGCCGCTAGCGGGGGTATCCTACGAGCAGTACTTC.